The present T cell receptor (beta chain) was sequenced within a study of patients and donors after allogeneic stem cell transplantation. Trimming removed 6 bases from V and 2 bases from J, with 10 bases in between. This CDR3 has 14 residues. CDR1 is SNHLY and CDR2 is FYNNEI in the germline V gene. This clonotype was observed many times. TCRdb re-called the RT-PCR reads through MiXCR, storing one row per CDR3 protein. The repertoire has about a million distinct CDR3 sequences, 18% of them found once; the top ten carry 5% to 7.5%. This clonotype was obtained from a human donor who was either an allogeneic HSCT recipient or a stem cell or donor lymphocyte infusion donor (not recorded which). It is not recorded whose cells these are; they may come from a transplant donor. The sequenced sample was blood, either unsorted or a sorted T cell fraction (not recorded which). The chain combines TRBV2 with TRBJ2-2; D is uncertain. CDR3 bases: TGTGCCAGCAGGAAGACTGATAACACCGGGGAGCTGTTTTTT. As protein: CASRKTDNTGELFF.